A selection of T cell receptor beta chains follows, all from one sample in a study of early T cells in non-severe SARS-CoV-2 infection. TCRdb recomputed calls from the 5' RACE reads with MiXCR, one row per CDR3 protein. The sample contains 40,000 to 50,000 distinct CDR3 sequences, around 13% of which appear only once. Sequencing was carried out using whole blood. These receptors all come from an adult who was a healthcare worker with PCR-confirmed SARS-CoV-2 infection or an uninfected control (not recorded which). The CDR3 runs from the conserved cysteine through the conserved F or W. A D gene is named only where the DNA matches it firmly. Clone size is stated in some rows and not others, as once, few, many or a class when expanded.

>-|TRBV3-1|many|TRBJ2-7
TGTGCCAGCAGCCAATCGGGAAGCTCCTACGAGCAGTACTTC
CASSQSGSSYEQYF
>-|TRBV11-2|few|TRBJ2-7
TGTGCCAGCAGCCCCGAGAACTTTAACTCCTACGAGCAGTACTTC
CASSPENFNSYEQYF
>-|TRBV2|many|TRBJ2-1
TGTGCCAGCAAAAGCACTAGTGTCAATGAGCAGTTCTTC
CASKSTSVNEQFF
>-|TRBV6-2/TRBV6-3|few|TRBJ2-1
TGTGCCAGCCGTAACGCAAATGAGCAGTTCTTC
CASRNANEQFF
>TRBD1|TRBV13|many|TRBJ1-4
TGTGCCAGCAGCTCGACAGGGGCTAATGAAAAACTGTTTTTT
CASSSTGANEKLFF
>-|TRBV7-9|many|TRBJ2-7
TGTGCCAGCAGCTTGGGATCTGGGTTCCTCTTC
CASSLGSGFLF
>-|TRBV12-3/TRBV12-4|many|TRBJ2-7
TGTGCCAGCAGTTTCGGGGTGCGGCAGTACTTC
CASSFGVRQYF
>-|TRBV6-2/TRBV6-3|once|TRBJ1-6
TGTGCCAGCAGTTGGAGTTCAAATTCACCCCTCCACTTT
CASSWSSNSPLHF
>TRBD1|TRBV5-1|many|TRBJ1-1
TGCGCCAGCAGCTTAGGACAGGGATCTAAAGCTTTCTTT
CASSLGQGSKAFF
>-|TRBV28|many|TRBJ1-2
TGTGCCAGCAGTTTGATTTCACCTCGCTATGGCTACACCTTC
CASSLISPRYGYTF
>TRBD1|TRBV6-2/TRBV6-3|-|TRBJ1-1
TGTGCCAGCAGTCCCGGGACAGGGGGCTTGGGGACTGAAGCTTTCTTT
CASSPGTGGLGTEAFF
>-|TRBV18|few|TRBJ2-5
TGTGCCAGCTCACCGGCGCAAGAGACCCAGTACTTC
CASSPAQETQYF
>TRBD2|TRBV11-2|-|TRBJ2-3
TGTGCCAGCAGCTTTACGGGGGGATCCACAGATACGCAGTATTTT
CASSFTGGSTDTQYF
>-|TRBV29-1|few|TRBJ1-2
TGCAGCGTTGTTGGGGGCAGAGGCTACACCTTC
CSVVGGRGYTF
>-|TRBV2|many|TRBJ2-7
TGTGCCAGCAGGGAAGAGACCTACGAGCAGTACTTC
CASREETYEQYF
>TRBD1|TRBV6-5|once|TRBJ1-1
TGTGCCAGCAGTTTAGGGACAGGCCCGACCCAGACTGAAGCTTTCTTT
CASSLGTGPTQTEAFF
>-|TRBV3-1|few|TRBJ2-3
TGTGCCAGCGAAACCAGAAATAAAGATACGCAGTATTTT
CASETRNKDTQYF
>-|TRBV5-1|-|TRBJ2-5
TGCGCCAGCAGCTTTGCACACGGACAAGAGACCCAGTACTTC
CASSFAHGQETQYF
>-|TRBV11-2|-|TRBJ1-1
TGTGCCAGCAGCTTAGCCCGACAGGTTAACACTGAAGCTTTCTTT
CASSLARQVNTEAFF
>-|TRBV6-5|-|TRBJ1-1
TGTGCCAGCAGTTACTACCCGGTACACACTGAAGCTTTCTTT
CASSYYPVHTEAFF
>TRBD1|TRBV29-1|-|TRBJ2-7
TGCAGCGTTGTGGGACAGGGTACCTACGAGCAGTACTTC
CSVVGQGTYEQYF
>TRBD2|TRBV9|-|TRBJ2-1
TGTGCCAGCAGCGTAGAGCCTAGCGGGACTTACAATGAGCAGTTCTTC
CASSVEPSGTYNEQFF
>-|TRBV7-3|-|TRBJ2-7
TGTGCCAGCAGCTTAACGAGGGGAGGCGAGCAGTACTTC
CASSLTRGGEQYF
>-|TRBV5-1|few|TRBJ1-6
TGCGCCAGCAGCTTGGAGTCCCCAATGGGTTCACCCCTCCACTTT
CASSLESPMGSPLHF
>-|TRBV28|-|TRBJ1-2
TGTGCCAGTTTAGCTGGACAGTCTAACTATGGCTACACCTTC
CASLAGQSNYGYTF
>TRBD1|TRBV15|-|TRBJ2-1
TGTGCCACCAGCAAAAAGGGGACAGCCGAGCAGTTCTTC
CATSKKGTAEQFF
>-|TRBV7-6|few|TRBJ2-7
TGTGCCAGCAGCCCCATTGGCAGCTACGAGCAGTACTTC
CASSPIGSYEQYF